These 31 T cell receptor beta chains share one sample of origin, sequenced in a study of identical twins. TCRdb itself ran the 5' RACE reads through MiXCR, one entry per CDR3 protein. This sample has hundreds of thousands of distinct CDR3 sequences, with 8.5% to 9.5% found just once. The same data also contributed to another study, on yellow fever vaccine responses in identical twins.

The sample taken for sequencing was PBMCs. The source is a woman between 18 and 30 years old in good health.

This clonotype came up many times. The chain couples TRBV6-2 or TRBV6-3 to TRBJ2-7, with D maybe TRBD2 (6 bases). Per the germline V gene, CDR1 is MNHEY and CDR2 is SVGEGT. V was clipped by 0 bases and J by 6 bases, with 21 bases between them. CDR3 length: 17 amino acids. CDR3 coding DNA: TGTGCCAGCAGTTACTCGATTAGAGGAGCGGGCCGTATCGAGCAGTACTTC. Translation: CASSYSIRGAGRIEQYF.

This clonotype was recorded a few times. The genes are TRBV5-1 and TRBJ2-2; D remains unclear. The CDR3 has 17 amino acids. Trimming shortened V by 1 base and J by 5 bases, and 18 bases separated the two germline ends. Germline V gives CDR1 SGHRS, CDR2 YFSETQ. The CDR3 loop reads CASSLFSSGASTGELFF. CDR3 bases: TGCGCCAGCAGCTTGTTTAGTTCGGGCGCTTCGACCGGGGAGCTGTTTTTT.

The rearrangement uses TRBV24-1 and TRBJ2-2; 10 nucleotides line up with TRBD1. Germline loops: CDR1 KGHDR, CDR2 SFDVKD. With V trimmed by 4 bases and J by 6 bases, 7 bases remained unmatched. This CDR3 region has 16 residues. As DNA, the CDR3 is TGTGCCACCAGTGACGCCGACAGGGGGCGCGCCGGGGAGCTGTTTTTT. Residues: CATSDADRGRAGELFF.

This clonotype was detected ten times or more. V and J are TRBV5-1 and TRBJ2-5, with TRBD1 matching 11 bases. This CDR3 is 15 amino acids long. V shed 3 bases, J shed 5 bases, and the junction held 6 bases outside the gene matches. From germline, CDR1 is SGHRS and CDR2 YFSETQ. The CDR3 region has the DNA TGCGCCAGCAGCTACGGACAGGGGGCGTGGGAGACCCAGTACTTC. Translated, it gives CASSYGQGAWETQYF.

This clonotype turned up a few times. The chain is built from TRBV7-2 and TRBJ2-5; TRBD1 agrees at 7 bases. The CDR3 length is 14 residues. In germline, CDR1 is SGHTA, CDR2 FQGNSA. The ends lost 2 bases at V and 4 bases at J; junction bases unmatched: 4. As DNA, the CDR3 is TGTGCCAGCAGCTTAAGGGGGCGCCTAGAGACCCAGTACTTC. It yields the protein CASSLRGRLETQYF. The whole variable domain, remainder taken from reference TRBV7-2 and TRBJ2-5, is GAGVSQSPSNKVTEKGKDVELRCDPISGHTALYWYRQSLGQGLEFLIYFQGNSAPDKSGLPSDRFSAERTGGSVSTLTIQRTQQEDSAVYLCASSLRGRLETQYFGPGTRLLVL.

The CDR3 DNA reads as TGTGCCAGCACCTTGGCCCAAGAGACCCAGTACTTC. Its protein is CASTLAQETQYF. The V and J genes are TRBV6-1 and TRBJ2-5; D is unresolved. Trimming stripped 7 bases from V and 1 base from J, with 7 bases between. CDR1 MNHNS and CDR2 SASEGT come from the germline V gene. The CDR3 runs 12 residues.

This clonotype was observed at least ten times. The CDR3 DNA reads TGTGCCAGCAGCCCGCAGGCGAATTGGGACACTGAAGCTTTCTTT. The encoded protein is CASSPQANWDTEAFF. The chain combines TRBV3-1 with TRBJ1-1; D is undetermined. Germline V gives CDR1 LGHDT, CDR2 YNNKEL (reference sequence). The length of the CDR3 is 15 residues. V lost 4 bases and J lost 3, with 15 bases in between.

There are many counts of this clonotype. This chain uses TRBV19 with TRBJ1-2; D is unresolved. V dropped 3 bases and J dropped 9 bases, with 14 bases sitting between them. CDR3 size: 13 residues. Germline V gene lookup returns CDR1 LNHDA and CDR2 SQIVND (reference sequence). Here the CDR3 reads CASSMMAVVSYTF. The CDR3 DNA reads TGTGCCAGTAGTATGATGGCAGTTGTAAGCTACACCTTC.

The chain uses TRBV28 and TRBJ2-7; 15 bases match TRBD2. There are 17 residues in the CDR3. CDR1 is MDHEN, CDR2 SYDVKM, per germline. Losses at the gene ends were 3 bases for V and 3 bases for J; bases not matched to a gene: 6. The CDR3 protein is CASSFGGLAGGSYEQYF. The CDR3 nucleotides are TGTGCCAGCAGTTTTGGGGGACTAGCGGGGGGAAGCTACGAGCAGTACTTC.

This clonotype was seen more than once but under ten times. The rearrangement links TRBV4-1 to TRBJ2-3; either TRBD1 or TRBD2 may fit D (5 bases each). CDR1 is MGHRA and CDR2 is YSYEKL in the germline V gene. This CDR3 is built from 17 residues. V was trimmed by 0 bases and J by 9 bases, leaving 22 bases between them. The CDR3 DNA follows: TGCGCCAGCAGCCAAGAAGGCGCCACTCCCACATGGGGGACGCAGTATTTT. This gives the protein CASSQEGATPTWGTQYF.

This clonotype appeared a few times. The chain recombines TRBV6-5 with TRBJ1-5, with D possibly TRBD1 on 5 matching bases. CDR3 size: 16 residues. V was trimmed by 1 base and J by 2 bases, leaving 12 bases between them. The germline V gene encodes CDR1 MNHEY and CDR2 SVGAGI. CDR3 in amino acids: CASSYLGVGGNQPQHF. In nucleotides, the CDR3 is TGTGCCAGCAGTTACTTGGGGGTGGGAGGCAATCAGCCCCAGCATTTT.

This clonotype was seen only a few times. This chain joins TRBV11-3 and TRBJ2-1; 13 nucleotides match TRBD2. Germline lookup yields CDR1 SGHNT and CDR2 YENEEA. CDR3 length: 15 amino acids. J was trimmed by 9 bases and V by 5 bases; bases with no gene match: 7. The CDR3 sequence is CASSPGLAGVSEQFF. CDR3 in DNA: TGTGCCAGCAGCCCCGGACTAGCGGGAGTTTCTGAGCAGTTCTTC. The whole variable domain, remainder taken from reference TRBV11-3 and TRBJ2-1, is EAGVVQSPRYKIIEKKQPVAFWCNPISGHNTLYWYLQNLGQGPELLIRYENEEAVDDSQLPKDRFSAERLKGVDSTLKIQPAELGDSAVYLCASSPGLAGVSEQFFGPGTRLTVL.

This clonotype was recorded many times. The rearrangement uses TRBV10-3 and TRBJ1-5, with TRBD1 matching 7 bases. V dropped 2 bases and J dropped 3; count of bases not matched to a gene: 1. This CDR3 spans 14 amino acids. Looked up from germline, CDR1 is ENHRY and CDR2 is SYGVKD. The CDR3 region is CAISEGQDNQPQHF. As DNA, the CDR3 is TGTGCCATCAGTGAGGGACAGGACAATCAGCCCCAGCATTTT.

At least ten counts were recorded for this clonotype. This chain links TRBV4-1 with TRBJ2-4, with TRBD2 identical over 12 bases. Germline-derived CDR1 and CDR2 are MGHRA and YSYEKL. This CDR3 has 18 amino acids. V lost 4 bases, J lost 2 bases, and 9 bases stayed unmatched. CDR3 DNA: TGCGCCAGCAGCCGACTAGCGGGAGATTTTGTGTCCAAAAACATTCAGTACTTC. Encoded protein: CASSRLAGDFVSKNIQYF.

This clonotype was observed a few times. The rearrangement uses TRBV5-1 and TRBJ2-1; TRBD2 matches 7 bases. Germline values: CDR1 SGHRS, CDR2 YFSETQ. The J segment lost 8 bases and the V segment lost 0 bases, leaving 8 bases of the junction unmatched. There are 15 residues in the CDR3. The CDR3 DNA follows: TGCGCCAGCAGCTTGGCAGCGGGGAGGAAAGATGAGCAGTTCTTC. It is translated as CASSLAAGRKDEQFF.

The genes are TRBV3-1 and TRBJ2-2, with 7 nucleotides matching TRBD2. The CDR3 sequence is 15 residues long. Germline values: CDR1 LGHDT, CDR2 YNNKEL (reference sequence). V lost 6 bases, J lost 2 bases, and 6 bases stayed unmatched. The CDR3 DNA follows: TGTGCCAGCAGTCCCCTAGCGGATAACACCGGGGAGCTGTTTTTT. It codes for CASSPLADNTGELFF.

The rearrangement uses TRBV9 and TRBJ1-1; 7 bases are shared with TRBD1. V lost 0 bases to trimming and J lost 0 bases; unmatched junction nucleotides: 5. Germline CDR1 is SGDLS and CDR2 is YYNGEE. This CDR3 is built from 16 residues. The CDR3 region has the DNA TGTGCCAGCAGCGTAGGAGTAGGACAGGTGAACACTGAAGCTTTCTTT. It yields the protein CASSVGVGQVNTEAFF.

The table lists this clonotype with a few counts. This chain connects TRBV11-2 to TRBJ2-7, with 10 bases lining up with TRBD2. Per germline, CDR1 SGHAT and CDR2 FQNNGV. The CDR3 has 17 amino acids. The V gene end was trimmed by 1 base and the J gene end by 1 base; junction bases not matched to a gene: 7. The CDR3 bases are TGTGCCAGCAGCTTAGCCTCCTTAGCGGGGGGTTCCTACGAGCAGTACTTC. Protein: CASSLASLAGGSYEQYF.

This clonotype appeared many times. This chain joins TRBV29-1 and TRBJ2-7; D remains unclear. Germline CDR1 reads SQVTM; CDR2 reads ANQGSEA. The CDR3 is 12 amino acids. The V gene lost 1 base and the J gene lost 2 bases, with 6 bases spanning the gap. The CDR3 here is CSVEGRPYEQYF. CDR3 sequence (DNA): TGCAGCGTTGAAGGGCGACCCTACGAGCAGTACTTC.

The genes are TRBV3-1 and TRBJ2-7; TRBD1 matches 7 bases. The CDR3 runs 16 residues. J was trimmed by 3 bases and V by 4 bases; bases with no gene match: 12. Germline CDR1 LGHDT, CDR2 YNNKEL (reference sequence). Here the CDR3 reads CASSPAVGDSDYEQYF. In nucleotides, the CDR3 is TGTGCCAGCAGCCCCGCCGTGGGGGACAGTGACTACGAGCAGTACTTC.

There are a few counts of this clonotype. CDR3 bases: TGTGCCAGCAAACCTCCCCGTACGGGTGCAGAGACCCAGTACTTC. It translates to CASKPPRTGAETQYF. The rearrangement uses TRBV2 and TRBJ2-5; D ambiguous. The CDR3 totals 15 residues. Trimming removed 7 bases at V and 4 bases at J, with 19 bases between. Germline assignment: CDR1 SNHLY and CDR2 FYNNEI.

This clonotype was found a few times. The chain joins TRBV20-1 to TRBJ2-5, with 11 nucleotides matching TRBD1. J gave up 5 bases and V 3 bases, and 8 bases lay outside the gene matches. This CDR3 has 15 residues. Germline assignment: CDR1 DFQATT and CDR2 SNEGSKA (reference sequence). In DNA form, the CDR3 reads TGCAGTGCTAGGCCGGGACAGGGGGAGTGGGAGACCCAGTACTTC. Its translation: CSARPGQGEWETQYF.

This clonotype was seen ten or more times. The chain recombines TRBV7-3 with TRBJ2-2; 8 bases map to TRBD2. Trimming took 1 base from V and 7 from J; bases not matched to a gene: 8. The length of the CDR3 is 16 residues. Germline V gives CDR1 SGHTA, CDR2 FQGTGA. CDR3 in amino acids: CASSLIAGTFSGELFF. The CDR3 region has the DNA TGTGCCAGCAGCTTAATAGCGGGGACCTTCAGCGGGGAGCTGTTTTTT.

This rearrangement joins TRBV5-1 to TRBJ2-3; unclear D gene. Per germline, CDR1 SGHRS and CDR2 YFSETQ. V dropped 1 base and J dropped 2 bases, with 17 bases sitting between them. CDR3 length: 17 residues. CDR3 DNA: TGCGCCAGCAGCTTGAGGGCGGCTGGCTGGAACACAGATACGCAGTATTTT. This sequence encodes CASSLRAAGWNTDTQYF.

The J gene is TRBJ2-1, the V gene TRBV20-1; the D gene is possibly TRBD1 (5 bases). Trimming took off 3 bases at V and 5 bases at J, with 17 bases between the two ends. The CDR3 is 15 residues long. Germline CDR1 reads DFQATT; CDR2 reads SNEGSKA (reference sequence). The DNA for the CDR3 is TGCAGTGCTAGGGGGCGGCAAGTCCACAACAATGAGCAGTTCTTC. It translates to CSARGRQVHNNEQFF.

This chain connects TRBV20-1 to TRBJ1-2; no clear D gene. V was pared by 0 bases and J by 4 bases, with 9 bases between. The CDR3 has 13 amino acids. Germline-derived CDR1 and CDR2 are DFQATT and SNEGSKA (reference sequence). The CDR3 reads CSARDGSLYGYTF. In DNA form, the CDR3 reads TGCAGTGCTAGAGACGGATCCCTCTATGGCTACACCTTC.

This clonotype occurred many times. The CDR3: CASSFRGYRTSGKKTYEQYF. Written as DNA, the CDR3 is TGTGCCAGCAGTTTCCGCGGCTACCGGACTAGCGGGAAAAAGACCTACGAGCAGTACTTC. The J gene is TRBJ2-7, the V gene TRBV28; 12 nucleotides match TRBD2. Germline loops: CDR1 MDHEN, CDR2 SYDVKM. The CDR3 covers 20 residues. Trimming cost V 3 bases and J 2 bases; bases outside gene matches: 17.

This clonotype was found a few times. CDR3: CASSSREKRGEQFF. The CDR3 DNA is TGTGCCAGCAGCTCCCGGGAGAAGAGAGGGGAGCAGTTCTTC. This chain connects TRBV7-9 to TRBJ2-1; D may be TRBD2 (6 bases). The germline V gene encodes CDR1 SEHNR and CDR2 FQNEAQ (reference sequence). The CDR3 has 14 amino acids. V dropped 4 bases and J dropped 10 bases, with 17 bases sitting between them.

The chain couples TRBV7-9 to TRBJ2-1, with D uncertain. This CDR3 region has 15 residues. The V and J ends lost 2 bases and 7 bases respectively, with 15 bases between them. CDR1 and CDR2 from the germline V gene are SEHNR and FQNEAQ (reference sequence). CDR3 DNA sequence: TGTGCCAGCAGCTTAAGCAGTGGCCTCTCAAATGAGCAGTTCTTC. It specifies CASSLSSGLSNEQFF.

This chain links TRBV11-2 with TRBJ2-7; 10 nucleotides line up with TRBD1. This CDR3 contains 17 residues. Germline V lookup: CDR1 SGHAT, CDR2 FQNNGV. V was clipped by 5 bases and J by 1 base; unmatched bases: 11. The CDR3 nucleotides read TGTGCCAGCAGCACCCGGGACAGGGGACAAGGTTCCTACGAGCAGTACTTC. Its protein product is CASSTRDRGQGSYEQYF.

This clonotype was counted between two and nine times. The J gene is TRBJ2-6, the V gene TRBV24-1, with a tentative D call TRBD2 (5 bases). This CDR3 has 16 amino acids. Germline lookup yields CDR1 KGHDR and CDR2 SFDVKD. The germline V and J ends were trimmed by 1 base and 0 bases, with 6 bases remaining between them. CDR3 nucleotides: TGTGCCACCAGTGATTTCGGGGTCTCTGGGGCCAACGTCCTGACTTTC. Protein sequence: CATSDFGVSGANVLTF.